This T cell receptor beta chain was found in a study of Ad26.COV2.S vaccination and SARS-CoV-2 variants. Study-wide results and limits: The study found similar non-spike TCR breadth in vaccine and placebo recipients. Substantial response breadth was reportedly seen for spike-specific CD8+ and CD4+ T cells after vaccination. It was vaccine recipients, not placebo recipients, who had the higher spike-specific TCR breadth. Possibly, TCR breadth and depth analyses underestimated total T cell responses.

V gave up 0 bases and J gave up 9 bases; unmatched junction bases: 8. CDR1 is SGHVS, CDR2 FNYEAQ, per germline. The CDR3 loop spans 16 amino acids. Generated by immunoSEQ multiplex PCR, the TCRdb table keeps only in-frame clones and is missing some. The sample has around 100,000 clones, about four fifths seen once. This clone has just one count. What it binds is unknown. Sample: peripheral blood, taken after recovery from COVID-19. The clonotype comes from a human donor who had recovered from COVID-19. The chain recombines TRBV7-6 with TRBJ1-6; 7 bases agree with TRBD1. The CDR3 nucleotides read TGTGCCAGCAGCTTAGCGAACCGGGACAGAATTTCACCCCTCCACTTT. Protein product: CASSLANRDRISPLHF.